Sequencing of this T cell receptor (beta chain) was carried out in a study of technical replicates of blood from a few donors. V was clipped by 0 bases and J by 6 bases; unmatched bases: 5. Germline V gives CDR1 SGHVS, CDR2 FNYEAQ. This CDR3 comprises 15 residues. Sequenced by immunoSEQ multiplex PCR; TCRdb stores in-frame clones only, minus some. The sample consists of about 62,000 clones, about 98% of them appearing once. The chain couples TRBV7-6 to TRBJ2-1; 7 bases fit TRBD2. This clonotype originated in a human donor in good health. Material: T cells isolated from PBMCs. The CDR3 spells CASSLAGGPGNEQFF. The DNA of the CDR3 is TGTGCCAGCAGCTTAGCGGGAGGGCCCGGCAATGAGCAGTTCTTC. Using reference TRBV7-6 and TRBJ2-1 for the parts outside the CDR3, the full variable domain is GAGVSQSPRYKVTKRGQDVALRCDPISGHVSLYWYRQALGQGPEFLTYFNYEAQQDKSGLPNDRFSAERPEGSISTLTIQRTEQRDSAMYRCASSLAGGPGNEQFFGPGTRLTVL.